This TCR beta chain comes out of a study of cytomegalovirus exposure and HLA in healthy donors. The PCR was carried out with 60 Vbeta primers and 13 Jbeta primers. The protocol was immunoSEQ multiplex PCR, while the TCRdb copy is restricted to in-frame clones and leaves out a portion. The sample lists 70,000 or so clones, about 74% occurring once. Looked up from germline, CDR1 is MNHEY and CDR2 is SVGAGI. V lost 6 bases to trimming and J lost 2 bases, with 8 bases between them. CDR3 size: 13 residues. This chain uses TRBV6-5 with TRBJ1-3; no clear D. The material sequenced was PBMCs. The clonotype originates from a woman aged 55-69 years in good health and CMV-seropositive. CDR3 amino acids: CASRSRAGNTIYF. The CDR3, as DNA: TGTGCCAGCAGGTCGAGGGCTGGAAACACCATATATTTT.